What follows describes a single TCR beta chain. The repertoire was sequenced with immunoSEQ multiplex PCR; TCRdb's copy has only in-frame clones and lacks some. Of approximately 210,000 clones in the sample, more than 70% were seen once. The data were taken from a study of blood T cell repertoires in COVID-19. V dropped 6 bases and J dropped 2; count of bases not matched to a gene: 8. Per the germline V gene, CDR1 is SEHNR and CDR2 is FQNEAQ (reference sequence). This CDR3 spans 16 amino acids. V usage is TRBV7-9 and J usage is TRBJ2-3; 10 nucleotides line up with TRBD2. Sample: peripheral blood. The receptor was derived from a man in his forties or fifties with active or convalescent COVID-19. CDR3 nucleotides: TGTGCCAGCAGTTTGAGAGCGGGAGGGCCCACAGATACGCAGTATTTT. Its protein is CASSLRAGGPTDTQYF.